This TCR beta chain was captured in a study of T cells in Graves' hyperthyroidism and ophthalmopathy. V lost 2 bases and J 4 bases, leaving 11 bases between the germline ends. This CDR3 has 14 amino acids. Germline CDR1 is MNHEY and CDR2 is SVGAGI. Study findings and constraints: Median prediction lead before ophthalmopathy onset was roughly 6 months with the model.

RNA transcripts yielded amplified TCR beta CDR3 regions. An initial round of RT-PCR targeting the TCR CDR3 relied on the HTBI primer set. TCRdb re-derived calls from the multiplex PCR reads in MiXCR, one entry per CDR3 protein. In the table there are 730,000 or so distinct CDR3 sequences, 15% to 20% of which are singletons. This clonotype was picked up many times. Its antigen remains unknown. Aged 18 to 65, the patients had hyperthyroidism that was newly diagnosed and had lasted under 2 months. The source of this sequence is a woman aged 50 to 60 with Graves' hyperthyroidism that later progressed to Graves' ophthalmopathy. The chain combines TRBV6-5 with TRBJ1-2; D unclear. Sequenced: blood. The DNA of the CDR3 is TGTGCCAGCAGTTACGCGGAAAGATTCTATGGCTACACCTTC. This gives the protein CASSYAERFYGYTF.